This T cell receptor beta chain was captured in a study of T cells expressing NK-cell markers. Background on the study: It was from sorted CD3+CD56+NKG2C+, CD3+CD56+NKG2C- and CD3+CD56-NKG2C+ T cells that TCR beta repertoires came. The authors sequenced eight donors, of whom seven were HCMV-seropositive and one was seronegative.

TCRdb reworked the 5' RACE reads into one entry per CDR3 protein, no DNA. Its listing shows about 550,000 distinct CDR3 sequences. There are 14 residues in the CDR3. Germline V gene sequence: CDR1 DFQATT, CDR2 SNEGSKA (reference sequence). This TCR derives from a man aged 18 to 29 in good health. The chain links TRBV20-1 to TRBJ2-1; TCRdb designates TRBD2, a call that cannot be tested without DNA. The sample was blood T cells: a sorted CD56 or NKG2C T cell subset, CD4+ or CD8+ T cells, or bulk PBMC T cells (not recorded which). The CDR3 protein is CSAREGLAGPRLFF.